This TCR beta chain was captured by sequencing in a study of OX40 agonist ivuxolimab in advanced cancers. A note on this clone: Its antigen is currently unknown.

Generated by immunoSEQ multiplex PCR, the TCRdb table keeps only in-frame clones and is missing some. This sample has 11,000 to 15,000 clones; about 93% occur once, and the top ten carry roughly 22%. This CDR3 region has 15 residues. CDR1 and CDR2 from the germline V gene are SGHAT and FQDESV (reference sequence). Losses at the gene ends were 6 bases for V and 5 bases for J; bases not matched to a gene: 6. Study results and limitations: Some of the nonresponding patients also showed low levels of normalized T-cell clonal expansion.

The chain is built from TRBV11-1 and TRBJ2-1; TRBD1 matches at 11 bases. The receptor was derived from an adult with an advanced solid tumor such as melanoma, head and neck, liver or kidney cancer. The source material was CD4+ or CD8+ T cells sorted from blood, sampled in a trial of the OX40 agonist ivuxolimab. CDR3 sequence reads: CASSPGTGGDNEQFF. The CDR3, as DNA: TGTGCCAGCAGTCCCGGGACAGGGGGTGACAATGAGCAGTTCTTC. The full variable domain, its missing parts supplied by reference TRBV11-1 and TRBJ2-1, is EAEVAQSPRYKITEKSQAVAFWCDPISGHATLYWYRQILGQGPELLVQFQDESVVDDSQLPKDRFSAERLKGVDSTLKIQPAELGDSAMYLCASSPGTGGDNEQFFGPGTRLTVL.